Below, 17 T cell receptor beta chains from the same sample are listed, as sequenced in a study of blood T cell repertoires in COVID-19. Repertoires were generated with immunoSEQ multiplex PCR, while TCRdb's copy carries only in-frame clones and drops some. The data show over 200,000 clones, about nine tenths seen once. The material sequenced was peripheral blood. Receptors were obtained from a man aged 60 to 69 who had recovered from COVID-19.

The chain employs TRBV7-9 and TRBJ2-4, with 7 bases matching TRBD1. This CDR3 comprises 14 residues. V shed 4 bases and J 6 bases; nucleotides not matched to a gene: 6. CDR1 is SEHNR, CDR2 FQNEAQ, per germline (reference sequence). CDR3 loop: CASSSTGTVNIQYF. The CDR3 DNA is TGTGCCAGCAGCTCAACCGGGACAGTAAACATTCAGTACTTC.

DNA for the CDR3: TGTGCCAGCAGCCTAAGGGATCCGGGCCGGGGAGAGACCCAGTACTTC. As protein: CASSLRDPGRGETQYF. The chain couples TRBV3-1 (or the pseudogene TRBV3-2) to TRBJ2-5; weak D call: TRBD2 (5 bases). The CDR3 consists of 16 residues. Germline V gene lookup returns CDR1 LGHDT and CDR2 YNNKEL (reference sequence). The V gene lost 4 bases and the J gene lost 4 bases, with 19 bases spanning the gap.

The chain is built from TRBV19 and TRBJ2-5; 8 bases fit TRBD2. Germline V CDR1 and CDR2: LNHDA, SQIVND (reference sequence). There are 16 residues in the CDR3. The trim removed 4 bases at V and 5 bases at J, leaving 12 bases unmatched. DNA for the CDR3: TGTGCCAGTAGTAGGGGGGAAGGACTAGCCGATGAGACCCAGTACTTC. Protein product: CASSRGEGLADETQYF.

V and J are TRBV30 and TRBJ2-1; TRBD1 aligns across 9 bases. After removal of 3 bases from V and 9 bases from J, the junction contained 15 bases not matched to a gene. The CDR3 is 16 residues long. Germline-derived CDR1 and CDR2 are GTSNPN and SVGIG (reference sequence). In nucleotides, the CDR3 is TGTGCCTGGAGCCCCATTCCGGGACAGGGAATCATTGAGCAGTTCTTC. The encoded protein is CAWSPIPGQGIIEQFF.

This clone has just a few counts. The rearrangement uses TRBV9 and TRBJ2-1, with TRBD2 matching 7 bases. This CDR3 has 18 residues. Germline V lookup: CDR1 SGDLS, CDR2 YYNGEE. Losses at the gene ends were 3 bases for V and 1 base for J; bases not matched to a gene: 13. The CDR3 loop reads CASSAHRTGGGSYNEQFF. The CDR3 DNA sequence: TGTGCCAGCAGCGCTCATAGAACCGGGGGAGGGTCCTACAATGAGCAGTTCTTC. Full variable domain (missing parts from reference TRBV9 and TRBJ2-1): DSGVTQTPKHLITATGQRVTLRCSPRSGDLSVYWYQQSLDQGLQFLIQYYNGEERAKGNILERFSAQQFPDLHSELNLSSLELGDSALYFCASSAHRTGGGSYNEQFFGPGTRLTVL.

The chain is built from TRBV18 and TRBJ1-1; D remains unclear. Germline V lookup: CDR1 KGHSH, CDR2 LQKENI. The CDR3 sequence is 13 residues long. The germline V and J ends were trimmed by 4 bases and 3 bases, with 9 bases remaining between them. The CDR3 protein is CASSLGGDTEAFF. CDR3 nucleotides: TGTGCCAGCTCACTCGGTGGTGACACTGAAGCTTTCTTT.

The chain combines TRBV5-6 with TRBJ1-1, with D tentatively TRBD1 (5 bases). The V gene lost 1 base and the J gene lost 2 bases, with 12 bases spanning the gap. The length of the CDR3 is 15 residues. CDR1 and CDR2 from the germline V gene are SGHDT and YYEEEE. The CDR3 loop is CASSLTGGKNTEAFF. CDR3 coding DNA: TGTGCCAGCAGCTTGACGGGGGGGAAAAACACTGAAGCTTTCTTT. Full variable domain (outside the CDR3, taken from reference TRBV5-6 and TRBJ1-1): DAGVTQSPTHLIKTRGQQVTLRCSPKSGHDTVSWYQQALGQGPQFIFQYYEEEERQRGNFPDRFSGHQFPNYSSELNVNALLLGDSALYLCASSLTGGKNTEAFFGQGTRLTVV.

This clone was observed a few times. The chain recombines TRBV6-1 with TRBJ1-6; 10 positions match TRBD1. Germline trimming cut 3 bases from V and 10 bases from J; bases unmatched to any gene: 6. CDR1 and CDR2 (germline): MNHNS, SASEGT. This CDR3 spans 15 amino acids. Written as DNA, the CDR3 is TGTGCCAGCAGTGACCGGAGACAGGGGGCATCACCCCTCCACTTT. Its translation is CASSDRRQGASPLHF.

The chain is built from TRBV7-6 and TRBJ1-6; no clear D. CDR3 length equals 15 residues. V lost 1 base and J 0 bases, leaving 4 bases between the germline ends. In germline, CDR1 is SGHVS, CDR2 FNYEAQ. CDR3 sequence reads: CASSLDSSYNSPLHF. In DNA form, the CDR3 reads TGTGCCAGCAGCTTAGACAGCTCCTATAATTCACCCCTCCACTTT.

The rearrangement uses TRBV10-3 and TRBJ2-7; TRBD1 matches at 7 bases. From germline, CDR1 is ENHRY and CDR2 SYGVKD. The CDR3 loop spans 11 amino acids. With V trimmed by 10 bases and J by 4 bases, 4 bases remained unmatched. The CDR3: CATGTVYEQYF. DNA for the CDR3: TGTGCCACCGGGACAGTATACGAGCAGTACTTC.

The chain uses TRBV5-1 and TRBJ2-3, with 9 bases matching TRBD1. The CDR3 has 12 amino acids. V was clipped by 4 bases and J by 9 bases; unmatched bases: 3. CDR1 is SGHRS, CDR2 YFSETQ, per germline. The CDR3 region has the DNA TGCGCCAGCAGCCCGGACAGGGGAACGCAGTATTTT. Its translation: CASSPDRGTQYF.

This clone occurred once. The chain employs TRBV19 and TRBJ2-3; D may be TRBD1 (5 bases). V was clipped by 5 bases and J by 2 bases, with 17 bases between them. Germline lookup yields CDR1 LNHDA and CDR2 SQIVND (reference sequence). CDR3 size: 16 residues. The CDR3 DNA follows: TGTGCCAGTAGTGTAGGGGCTGGTCGCCACACAGATACGCAGTATTTT. It encodes CASSVGAGRHTDTQYF.

This clone was picked up a small number of times. The CDR3 DNA reads as TGTGCCAGCAGCTTCCACAGGGTACAAGGTGAAAAACTGTTTTTT. Its translation is CASSFHRVQGEKLFF. V usage is TRBV7-2 and J usage is TRBJ1-4, with D tentatively TRBD1 (6 bases). The V and J ends lost 3 bases and 7 bases respectively, with 15 bases between them. In germline, CDR1 is SGHTA, CDR2 FQGNSA. The CDR3 extends over 15 amino acids.

This clone was seen only once. This chain uses TRBV11-1 with TRBJ1-2; D is perhaps TRBD1 (5 bases). Germline assignment: CDR1 SGHAT and CDR2 FQDESV (reference sequence). Trimming removed 3 bases at V and 13 bases at J, with 15 bases between. The CDR3 is made up of 12 amino acids. The CDR3, as DNA: TGTGCCAGCAGCTTCGGAGACAGTGTAAGCACCTTC. Amino acid sequence: CASSFGDSVSTF.

J is TRBJ1-5 and V is TRBV5-4; maybe TRBD1 (6 bases). The CDR3 has 13 amino acids. Trimming pared 0 bases from V and 7 bases from J, leaving 8 bases between. The germline V gene encodes CDR1 SGHNT and CDR2 YYREEE (reference sequence). CDR3 bases: TGTGCCAGCAGCTTGGGACAGGACCAGCCCCAGCATTTT. Its protein product is CASSLGQDQPQHF.

The V call is TRBV29-1, the J call TRBJ1-2; 7 bases agree with TRBD1. The junction had 8 bases not matched to a gene; V was cut back by 6 bases and J by 1 base. This CDR3 comprises 14 residues. The V gene's germline CDR1 is SQVTM and CDR2 ANQGSEA. DNA of the CDR3: TGCAGCGTCCAGGGACAGTCCTATAACTATGGCTACACCTTC. This sequence encodes CSVQGQSYNYGYTF.

The chain carries TRBV19 and TRBJ1-4, with 8 bases identical to TRBD1. Germline V gives CDR1 LNHDA, CDR2 SQIVND (reference sequence). The CDR3 runs 14 residues. The ends lost 7 bases at V and 8 bases at J; junction bases unmatched: 9. The CDR3 is CASIRTGLGEKLFF. The CDR3, as DNA: TGTGCCAGTATTCGGACAGGGCTTGGCGAAAAACTGTTTTTT.